This passage covers 21 T cell receptor beta chains from one sample sequenced in a study of T-cell memory formation after mild COVID-19 (dated by TCRdb to the early 2020s). Library method: 5' RACE. Sequenced on an Illumina NovaSeq 6000. TCRdb itself trimmed the public reads at Q25 with fastp, ran MiXCR and retained productive beta chains. CDR3 protein sequences are deduplicated, and each keeps its most common genes and DNA. The sample profile shows some 110,000 distinct CDR3 sequences; over 10% of them were found once. The ten top clones hold around 25% of the sample. Sequencing was performed on PBMCs or a T cell subset sorted from them (not recorded which). The receptor set was obtained from an adult woman who had mild COVID-19 (a few samples of this study predate the infection). The sample titles of this study are shuffled in the database, so cell type and time point are left out; the donor was told from shared clones.

The chain is built from TRBV20-1 and TRBJ2-3; 10 positions match TRBD2. Germline CDR1 is DFQATT and CDR2 is SNEGSKA (reference sequence). This CDR3 comprises 18 residues. V shed 0 bases and J 5 bases; nucleotides not matched to a gene: 14. CDR3 amino acids: CSARDVSLAGARGDTQYF. For the CDR3, the DNA is TGCAGTGCTAGAGATGTCAGCCTAGCGGGGGCCCGGGGAGATACGCAGTATTTT.

This clonotype showed up many times. V and J are TRBV11-2 and TRBJ2-7, with D unclear. The germline gives CDR1 SGHAT, CDR2 FQNNGV. V lost 0 bases, J lost 0 bases, and 3 bases lay in between. This CDR3 contains 13 residues. CDR3 nucleotide sequence: TGTGCCAGCAGCTTAGATAACTCCTACGAGCAGTACTTC. Protein product: CASSLDNSYEQYF.

This clonotype was found a few times. The V call is TRBV5-1, the J call TRBJ2-1; TRBD2 agrees at 9 bases. The ends lost 3 bases at V and 1 base at J; junction bases unmatched: 8. The germline gives CDR1 SGHRS, CDR2 YFSETQ. This CDR3 spans 17 amino acids. The CDR3 nucleotides read TGCGCCAGCAGCTCCCATACAACTAGCGGGTCCTACAATGAGCAGTTCTTC. Its protein is CASSSHTTSGSYNEQFF.

The chain couples TRBV7-3 to TRBJ2-3; no definite D call. Looked up from germline, CDR1 is SGHTA and CDR2 is FQGTGA. This CDR3 comprises 13 residues. V lost 4 bases and J 11 bases, leaving 16 bases between the germline ends. The CDR3, as DNA: TGTGCCAGCAGCTCTCCGGGTCAGTGGTGGCAGTATTTT. Protein sequence: CASSSPGQWWQYF.

The chain has TRBV20-1 and TRBJ2-1, with TRBD2 matching 16 bases. Germline V gives CDR1 DFQATT, CDR2 SNEGSKA (reference sequence). The CDR3 covers 19 residues. J was trimmed by 7 bases and V by 0 bases; bases with no gene match: 12. The DNA for the CDR3 is TGCAGTGCTAGAGATTATCAGGGGACTAGCGGGAGGGAGTGGAATGAGCAGTTCTTC. This codes for CSARDYQGTSGREWNEQFF.

This clonotype was counted a few times. The V and J genes are TRBV5-5 and TRBJ2-1, with TRBD2 matching 14 bases. J was trimmed by 6 bases and V by 3 bases; bases with no gene match: 2. The CDR3 loop spans 15 amino acids. Germline V gene data show CDR1 as SGHKS and CDR2 as YYEKEE (reference sequence). The CDR3 region has the DNA TGTGCCAGCAGCTATGGACTAGCGGGAGGCAATGAGCAGTTCTTC. Residues: CASSYGLAGGNEQFF.

This clonotype was picked up many times. The chain has TRBV9 and TRBJ2-1, with 10 bases that match TRBD1. The germline CDR1 and CDR2 sequences are SGDLS and YYNGEE. The CDR3 is made up of 16 amino acids. Trimming took 4 bases from V and 0 from J; bases not matched to a gene: 4. CDR3 in DNA: TGTGCCAGCAGCACGCGGGACAGGGGCTCCTACAATGAGCAGTTCTTC. Translation gives CASSTRDRGSYNEQFF.

This clonotype was detected a few times. This chain connects TRBV4-1 to TRBJ1-2; no clear D gene. V lost 0 bases to trimming and J lost 7 bases, with 9 bases between them. CDR1 MGHRA and CDR2 YSYEKL come from the germline V gene. This CDR3 contains 13 residues. The CDR3 loop is CASSQENHGGYTF. DNA for the CDR3: TGCGCCAGCAGCCAAGAGAATCATGGTGGCTACACCTTC.

The chain is built from TRBV12-3 or TRBV12-4 and TRBJ1-5; 7 bases match TRBD1. The V and J ends lost 4 bases and 3 bases, in that order; junction bases with no gene match: 6. The CDR3 is 15 amino acids. The CDR3 bases are TGTGCCAGCAGTTGGATCACAGGGGACAATCAGCCCCAGCATTTT. This translates into CASSWITGDNQPQHF.

The rearrangement links TRBV6-2 or TRBV6-3 to TRBJ2-5; no definite D call. V dropped 6 bases and J dropped 0 bases, with 5 bases sitting between them. Germline V gene data show CDR1 as MNHEY and CDR2 as SVGEGT. The CDR3 is 12 amino acids. CDR3 DNA: TGTGCCAGCAGACGGTACCAAGAGACCCAGTACTTC. Its protein is CASRRYQETQYF.

The chain links TRBV9 to TRBJ2-3, with D tentatively TRBD1 (6 bases). Germline V gives CDR1 SGDLS, CDR2 YYNGEE. The CDR3 is 16 residues long. V was trimmed by 3 bases and J by 10 bases, leaving 24 bases between them. The CDR3 DNA follows: TGTGCCAGCAGCGACGCAACCTCGCAGGGGTCTGGGGCGCAGTATTTT. This gives the protein CASSDATSQGSGAQYF.

The V gene is TRBV7-9, the J gene TRBJ2-7; possibly TRBD2 for D (6 bases). Per the germline V gene, CDR1 is SEHNR and CDR2 is FQNEAQ (reference sequence). The CDR3 sequence is 14 residues long. V was clipped by 4 bases and J by 2 bases, with 12 bases between them. As DNA, the CDR3 is TGTGCCAGCAGCTGGGGGGACCCGACCTACGAGCAGTACTTC. As protein: CASSWGDPTYEQYF.

This clonotype was counted only a few times. This chain uses TRBV29-1 with TRBJ2-7; D perhaps matches TRBD2 (6 bases). The CDR3 is made up of 14 amino acids. Germline V gene sequence: CDR1 SQVTM, CDR2 ANQGSEA. The V and J ends lost 7 bases and 0 bases respectively, with 16 bases between them. CDR3 nucleotides: TGCAGCGCACGATGGGAGGACGACTCCTACGAGCAGTACTTC. Protein product: CSARWEDDSYEQYF.

This clonotype was seen a handful of times. The V and J genes are TRBV27 and TRBJ1-1; 8 positions match TRBD1. J lost 0 bases, V lost 7 bases, and 7 bases had no gene match. Germline V lookup: CDR1 MNHEY, CDR2 SMNVEV (reference sequence). The CDR3 contains 15 residues. CDR3 loop: CASIRTGSMNTEAFF. CDR3 sequence (DNA): TGTGCCAGCATTCGGACAGGGTCTATGAACACTGAAGCTTTCTTT.

The chain is built from TRBV12-3 or TRBV12-4 and TRBJ2-1, with TRBD2 identical over 10 bases. V shed 6 bases, J shed 9 bases, and the junction held 8 bases outside the gene matches. CDR3 length equals 14 residues. CDR3 coding DNA: TGTGCCAGCAGCTTCCTAGCGGGAGCTCTTGAGCAGTTCTTC. Protein: CASSFLAGALEQFF.

This rearrangement joins TRBV7-9 to TRBJ1-2; the D is unclear. The CDR3 consists of 14 residues. Germline values: CDR1 SEHNR, CDR2 FQNEAQ (reference sequence). Trimming left V 5 bases short and J 4 bases short, with 14 bases between. Here the CDR3 DNA reads TGTGCCAGCAGCGAAACCGGGCCAAGCTATGGCTACACCTTC. Its translation: CASSETGPSYGYTF. The whole variable domain, filled in from reference TRBV7-9 and TRBJ1-2, reads DTGVSQNPRHKITKRGQNVTFRCDPISEHNRLYWYRQTLGQGPEFLTYFQNEAQLEKSRLLSDRFSAERPKGSFSTLEIQRTEQGDSAMYLCASSETGPSYGYTFGSGTRLTVV.

The sample holds a few counts of this clonotype. J is TRBJ2-7 and V is TRBV5-1, with D tentatively TRBD1 (6 bases). Germline loops: CDR1 SGHRS, CDR2 YFSETQ. The CDR3 has 14 amino acids. The V and J ends lost 6 bases and 1 base respectively, with 14 bases between them. CDR3 nucleotides: TGCGCCAGCACCCCGGGACACCTATCCTACGAGCAGTACTTC. It encodes CASTPGHLSYEQYF.

The chain has TRBV20-1 and TRBJ1-3; D ambiguous. The CDR3 loop spans 15 amino acids. Germline V gives CDR1 DFQATT, CDR2 SNEGSKA (reference sequence). The V end lost 1 base, the J end lost 0 bases, and 10 bases lay between the germline ends. This CDR3 reads CSARVAWGSGNTIYF. The CDR3 coding sequence is TGCAGTGCTAGAGTGGCCTGGGGCTCTGGAAACACCATATATTTT.

This clonotype has more than one count but fewer than ten. The chain uses TRBV12-3 or TRBV12-4 and TRBJ1-5, with 7 bases fitting TRBD1. V was clipped by 6 bases and J by 1 base; unmatched bases: 6. This CDR3 has 15 amino acids. The CDR3 is CASRSTGASNQPQHF. CDR3 nucleotides: TGTGCCAGCAGGTCCACAGGGGCAAGCAATCAGCCCCAGCATTTT.

The chain has TRBV9 and TRBJ2-3; D not certain. V shed 4 bases and J shed 3 bases, with 12 bases lying between them. The CDR3 spans 14 residues. Germline V lookup: CDR1 SGDLS, CDR2 YYNGEE. CDR3 bases: TGTGCCAGCAGCCCGAATACGGCTACAGATACGCAGTATTTT. This encodes CASSPNTATDTQYF.

This clonotype turned up a few times. The gene calls are TRBV27 and TRBJ1-5; D is undetermined. The CDR3 has 12 residues. Germline CDR1 is MNHEY and CDR2 is SMNVEV (reference sequence). V was cut by 9 bases and J by 5 bases, with 11 bases left in between. CDR3 sequence reads: CASADKYQPQHF. As DNA, the CDR3 is TGTGCCAGTGCAGACAAATATCAGCCCCAGCATTTT.